The 25 T cell receptor beta chains listed next were all sequenced from one sample in a study of T-cell memory formation after mild COVID-19. Each CDR3 protein gets one entry after TCRdb re-called the 5' RACE reads with MiXCR. The repertoire includes under 650,000 distinct CDR3 sequences, around 17% of them detected once, and 12% sits in the top ten. Material for sequencing was PBMCs or a T cell subset sorted from them (not recorded which). These receptors came from an adult woman who had mild COVID-19 (a few samples of this study predate the infection). Cell type and time point are not known.

This clonotype showed up just a few times. An end of the junction does not agree with germline; a read error may underlie this. The CDR3 protein is CASSLASTEQYF. CDR3 DNA: TGTGCCAGCAGCCTAGCGAGTACCGAGCAGTACTTC. This sequence joins TRBV7-9 and TRBJ2-7, with D tentatively TRBD2 (6 bases). Germline V gives CDR1 SEHNR, CDR2 FQNEAQ (reference sequence). The CDR3 spans 12 residues.

The J gene is TRBJ1-1, the V gene TRBV12-3 or TRBV12-4; D gene uncertain. Deletions cut 0 bases from V and 0 bases from J, with 17 bases between. The CDR3 extends over 18 amino acids. Here the CDR3 reads CASSLARAAINMNTEAFF. In DNA form, the CDR3 reads TGTGCCAGCAGTTTAGCGCGGGCAGCCATTAATATGAACACTGAAGCTTTCTTT.

There are many counts of this clonotype. This rearrangement joins TRBV10-3 to TRBJ2-1; a weak D match, TRBD2 (5 bases). CDR3 size: 12 residues. Germline V gene lookup returns CDR1 ENHRY and CDR2 SYGVKD. V lost 8 bases to trimming and J lost 0 bases, with 5 bases between them. The CDR3 DNA reads as TGTGCCATCGAGGGCTCCTACAATGAGCAGTTCTTC. Its protein product is CAIEGSYNEQFF.

This clonotype was detected a few times. The genes are TRBV7-2 and TRBJ1-5, with no clear D. Between the trimmed V and J ends, which lost 2 bases and 7 bases, there was a span of 15 bases. Germline V gene lookup returns CDR1 SGHTA and CDR2 FQGNSA. CDR3 length: 15 residues. CDR3 sequence: CASSLLVKGLQPQHF. CDR3 sequence (DNA): TGTGCCAGCAGCTTATTGGTGAAGGGTCTCCAGCCCCAGCATTTT.

The V call is TRBV12-3 or TRBV12-4, the J call TRBJ2-7; no clear D. Trimming stripped 5 bases from V and 0 bases from J, with 14 bases between. This CDR3 region has 15 residues. The CDR3: CASSPSAVSSYEQYF. The CDR3, as DNA: TGTGCCAGCAGTCCTTCGGCGGTCAGCTCCTACGAGCAGTACTTC.

The chain is built from TRBV4-1 and TRBJ2-6; tentatively, D is TRBD1 (6 bases). CDR1 MGHRA and CDR2 YSYEKL come from the germline V gene. Between the trimmed V and J ends, which lost 4 bases and 2 bases, there was a span of 18 bases. The CDR3 totals 18 residues. CDR3 DNA sequence: TGCGCCAGCAGCCCTGAACCCCTTACAGGGACTGGGGCCAACGTCCTGACTTTC. This gives the protein CASSPEPLTGTGANVLTF.

In this sample, this clonotype turned up a few times. The chain couples TRBV20-1 to TRBJ2-1, with 12 bases fitting TRBD2. Germline V lookup: CDR1 DFQATT, CDR2 SNEGSKA (reference sequence). The CDR3 is 13 residues long. DNA of the CDR3: TGCAGCGCTCTAGCGGGGGGGTACAATGAGCAGTTCTTC. Residues: CSALAGGYNEQFF.

The chain recombines TRBV24-1 with TRBJ2-1; D unclear. Germline loops: CDR1 KGHDR, CDR2 SFDVKD. The V end lost 2 bases, the J end lost 5 bases, and 6 bases lay between the germline ends. This CDR3 has 13 residues. The CDR3 DNA is TGTGCCACCAGTGATTCGCCCGACAATGAGCAGTTCTTC. Protein product: CATSDSPDNEQFF.

The table lists this clonotype with a few counts. The J gene is TRBJ2-7, the V gene TRBV7-2, with 8 bases identical to TRBD1. J gave up 4 bases and V 1 base, and 3 bases lay outside the gene matches. The CDR3 contains 14 residues. Germline V CDR1 and CDR2: SGHTA, FQGNSA. The CDR3: CASSLDRGWYEQYF. The CDR3 bases are TGTGCCAGCAGCTTAGACAGGGGGTGGTACGAGCAGTACTTC.

The gene calls are TRBV5-1 and TRBJ2-3; the match to TRBD2 covers 14 bases. Germline CDR1 reads SGHRS; CDR2 reads YFSETQ. The CDR3 is 15 residues long. J was trimmed by 6 bases and V by 4 bases; bases with no gene match: 4. Here the CDR3 DNA reads TGCGCCAGCAGCGAGGGACTAGCGGGAGAGGATACGCAGTATTTT. Translation gives CASSEGLAGEDTQYF.

The table lists this clonotype with a few counts. CDR3 protein: CASSDRITDTQYF. Here the CDR3 DNA reads TGTGCCAGCAGTGATAGAATCACAGATACGCAGTATTTT. The J gene is TRBJ2-3, the V gene TRBV2, with D uncertain. The CDR3 spans 13 residues. V lost 3 bases to trimming and J lost 2 bases, with 6 bases between them. CDR1 SNHLY and CDR2 FYNNEI come from the germline V gene.

This clonotype was recorded at least ten times. The chain joins TRBV12-3 or TRBV12-4 to TRBJ1-3; D remains unclear. The V gene lost 3 bases and the J gene lost 0 bases, with 12 bases spanning the gap. This CDR3 spans 16 amino acids. The CDR3 region has the DNA TGTGCCAGCAGTTTGCAGCCCGGCAGCTCTGGAAACACCATATATTTT. Its translation is CASSLQPGSSGNTIYF.

The rearrangement links TRBV6-2 or TRBV6-3 to TRBJ2-6; D assignment may be TRBD1 or TRBD2 (5 bases each). V gave up 5 bases and J gave up 4 bases, with 12 bases separating them. This CDR3 has 15 amino acids. CDR1 and CDR2 from the germline V gene are MNHEY and SVGEGT. The CDR3 DNA reads as TGTGCCAGCAGTCGCGAGGGGTCCGGGGCCAACGTCCTGACTTTC. It yields the protein CASSREGSGANVLTF.

The chain employs TRBV6-5 and TRBJ2-4, with D perhaps matching TRBD1 or TRBD2 (7 bases each). V was trimmed by 0 bases and J by 8 bases, leaving 14 bases between them. This CDR3 is 15 amino acids long. Germline assignment: CDR1 MNHEY and CDR2 SVGAGI. For the CDR3, the DNA is TGTGCCAGCAGTTACTCGTCACAGGGGAGGGACATTCAGTACTTC. Translating gives CASSYSSQGRDIQYF.

This clonotype was seen a few times. The chain employs TRBV6-2 or TRBV6-3 and TRBJ1-1; possible D gene TRBD1, 6 bases. Trimming removed 6 bases from V and 6 bases from J, with 23 bases in between. CDR3 size: 16 residues. Germline V lookup: CDR1 MNHEY, CDR2 SVGEGT. In DNA form, the CDR3 reads TGTGCCAGCAGACGCCTCGGGGGGGGCACCATCGCTGAAGCTTTCTTT. It is translated as CASRRLGGGTIAEAFF.

The chain employs TRBV7-2 and TRBJ2-1; 12 bases line up with TRBD2. The CDR3 contains 15 residues. The junction had 4 bases not matched to a gene; V was cut back by 5 bases and J by 5 bases. Germline loops: CDR1 SGHTA, CDR2 FQGNSA. The CDR3 region has the DNA TGTGCCAGCAGCGAACTAGCGGGAGGCAACAATGAGCAGTTCTTC. Its protein product is CASSELAGGNNEQFF.

The rearrangement uses TRBV6-2 or TRBV6-3 and TRBJ2-6; D not certain. CDR1 MNHEY and CDR2 SVGEGT come from the germline V gene. V was pared by 4 bases and J by 0 bases, with 10 bases between. The CDR3 sequence is 16 residues long. The CDR3 coding sequence is TGTGCCAGCAGTTTCCATAGCAGCTCTGGGGCCAACGTCCTGACTTTC. Its translation: CASSFHSSSGANVLTF.

This clonotype was counted only a few times. The rearrangement uses TRBV4-1 and TRBJ1-5; 7 nucleotides match TRBD1. Germline assignment: CDR1 MGHRA and CDR2 YSYEKL. V lost 6 bases to trimming and J lost 2 bases; unmatched junction nucleotides: 4. The CDR3 loop spans 14 amino acids. CDR3 region: CASRPTGRNQPQHF. The CDR3, as DNA: TGCGCCAGCAGACCGACAGGGCGCAATCAGCCCCAGCATTTT.

The genes are TRBV7-6 and TRBJ1-1, with D perhaps TRBD1 (5 bases). There are 15 residues in the CDR3. The V end lost 5 bases, the J end lost 0 bases, and 13 bases lay between the germline ends. Germline V CDR1 and CDR2: SGHVS, FNYEAQ. The CDR3 region has the DNA TGTGCCAGCAGCCCCCAGGAGGGGCTGAACACTGAAGCTTTCTTT. This codes for CASSPQEGLNTEAFF.

This clonotype was detected a few times. The CDR3 here is CASSQGLAGVTTDTQYF. The CDR3 DNA sequence: TGTGCCAGCAGTCAGGGACTAGCGGGGGTCACGACAGATACGCAGTATTTT. The V call is TRBV6-5, the J call TRBJ2-3, with 14 bases fitting TRBD2. Germline CDR1 reads MNHEY; CDR2 reads SVGAGI. The trim removed 5 bases at V and 3 bases at J, leaving 7 bases unmatched. The CDR3 consists of 17 residues.

This clonotype appeared a few times. The chain carries TRBV4-1 and TRBJ1-5, with 8 bases identical to TRBD1. V shed 2 bases, J shed 4 bases, and the junction held 1 base outside the gene matches. CDR1 is MGHRA, CDR2 YSYEKL, per germline. CDR3 length equals 14 residues. In DNA form, the CDR3 reads TGCGCCAGCAGCCAACGGACAGGGAATCAGCCCCAGCATTTT. Protein sequence: CASSQRTGNQPQHF.

This clonotype turned up a few times. The CDR3 DNA sequence: TGTGCCAGCAAGGACGTAGGAAACACCATATATTTT. Translating it yields CASKDVGNTIYF. This chain joins TRBV12-3 or TRBV12-4 and TRBJ1-3, with unresolved D. Trimming shortened V by 7 bases and J by 4 bases, and 8 bases separated the two germline ends. The CDR3 is made up of 12 amino acids.

The V call is TRBV5-4, the J call TRBJ2-5; D may be TRBD2 (7 bases). There are 14 residues in the CDR3. CDR1 SGHNT and CDR2 YYREEE come from the germline V gene (reference sequence). V shed 4 bases and J shed 0 bases, with 10 bases lying between them. The CDR3 nucleotides are TGTGCCAGCAGCCGCGGGGGCCACCAAGAGACCCAGTACTTC. Amino acid sequence: CASSRGGHQETQYF.

The sample holds many counts of this clonotype. The chain's CDR3 is CASSLRIAGEQFF. CDR3 bases: TGTGCCAGCAGCTTAAGGATTGCGGGTGAGCAGTTCTTC. The genes are TRBV7-2 and TRBJ2-1; a weak D match, TRBD2 (5 bases). Germline CDR1 and CDR2: SGHTA and FQGNSA. Trimming cost V 2 bases and J 9 bases, with 11 bases left between them. There are 13 residues in the CDR3.

This clonotype showed up many times. This chain connects TRBV7-8 to TRBJ1-1, with D possibly matching TRBD1 (6 bases). The CDR3 totals 17 residues. In germline, CDR1 is SGHVS, CDR2 FQNEAQ. V dropped 5 bases and J dropped 0 bases, with 19 bases sitting between them. CDR3: CASSLLWAKGVNTEAFF. The CDR3 nucleotides read TGTGCCAGCAGCCTCCTCTGGGCAAAGGGGGTGAACACTGAAGCTTTCTTT.